This T cell receptor beta chain originates from a study of CD8+ T cells in alopecia areata. Study as a whole: Tofacitinib dosing lasted 6 to 18 months, which was then followed by 6 months off drug. Notes on the study in general: Mice showed clearer TCR sharing than patients did, a gap that was possibly HLA-related.

This clone was seen a single time. The target antigen is unknown. Sequencing templates came from extracted RNA that was reverse transcribed into cDNA. Data came from immunoSEQ multiplex PCR; TCRdb stores just in-frame clones and leaves some out. This table holds fewer than 150,000 clones, more than 30% found once. V lost 4 bases and J lost 4; bases outside the gene matches: 8. CDR1 and CDR2 (germline): GTSNPN, SVGIG (reference sequence). There are 14 residues in the CDR3. The receptor was derived from a human donor with alopecia areata. The sequenced material came from CD4+ T cells sorted from blood. V usage is TRBV30 and J usage is TRBJ1-2; 8 bases are a match to TRBD1. The CDR3 DNA is TGTGCCTGGACTAAAAACCAGGGGGCCTATGGCTACACCTTC. Protein sequence: CAWTKNQGAYGYTF.